These 10 T cell receptor beta chains were sequenced from one sample in a study of CD8+ T cells in alopecia areata. Stated treatment: oral pan-JAK inhibitor, 5-10 mg twice daily. Reverse transcription of extracted RNA yielded cDNA, which provided the sequencing template. Some clones are missing from TCRdb's copy, which holds only in-frame ones; the method was immunoSEQ multiplex PCR. The data contain roughly 73,000 clones, around 29% of them singletons. The sample here was CD8+ T cells sorted from blood, taken at week 4, from a patient treated with tofacitinib. The receptors originated from a human donor with alopecia areata.

This clone was seen once. The CDR3, as DNA: TGCAGCGTCGCGAGGGGTGGCGGGGGGGAGTACTTC. Amino acid sequence: CSVARGGGGEYF. The V and J genes are TRBV29-1 and TRBJ2-7; TRBD2 matches at 9 bases. CDR1 and CDR2 from the germline V gene are SQVTM and ANQGSEA. CDR3 length: 12 amino acids. V shed 6 bases and J 11 bases; nucleotides not matched to a gene: 11.

This chain connects TRBV4-1 to TRBJ2-5; D is unclear. The end of the DNA is better explained by TRBJ2-7, so the J call may be wrong. The CDR3 length is 15 residues. In germline, CDR1 is MGHRA, CDR2 YSYEKL. CDR3 in DNA: TGCGCCAGCAGCCAATACGTGTCGGCTTCCTACGAGCAGTACTTC. This translates into CASSQYVSASYEQYF.

CDR3 sequence: CAWRRGVRPGELFF. Here the CDR3 DNA reads TGTGCCTGGAGAAGGGGAGTGCGGCCCGGGGAGCTGTTTTTT. This chain joins TRBV30 and TRBJ2-2, with D tentatively TRBD1 or TRBD2 (5 bases each). Germline CDR1 reads GTSNPN; CDR2 reads SVGIG (reference sequence). The ends were cut back, 3 bases at V and 6 bases at J, with 14 bases in the middle. The CDR3 loop spans 14 amino acids. Using reference TRBV30 and TRBJ2-2 for the parts outside the CDR3, the full variable domain is SQTIHQWPATLVQPVGSPLSLECTVEGTSNPNLYWYRQAAGRGLQLLFYSVGIGQISSEVPQNLSASRPQDRQFILSSKKLLLSDSGFYLCAWRRGVRPGELFFGEGSRLTVL.

This clone showed up just a few times. The chain employs TRBV29-1 and TRBJ2-2, with D perhaps matching TRBD1 (6 bases). The CDR3 extends over 12 amino acids. The V and J ends lost 6 bases and 5 bases respectively, with 10 bases between them. The germline CDR1 and CDR2 sequences are SQVTM and ANQGSEA. This chain's CDR3 is CSVTGTTGELFF. The DNA for the CDR3 is TGCAGCGTAACAGGGACGACCGGGGAGCTGTTTTTT.

The chain recombines TRBV7-9 with TRBJ1-2, with a possible D match to TRBD1 (5 bases). The CDR3 spans 14 residues. Germline values: CDR1 SEHNR, CDR2 FQNEAQ (reference sequence). Between the trimmed V and J ends, which lost 1 base and 3 bases, there was a span of 9 bases. Written as DNA, the CDR3 is TGTGCCAGCAGCTTAGGGACACCAGACTATGGCTACACCTTC. Protein sequence: CASSLGTPDYGYTF.

This clone has more than one count but fewer than ten. J is TRBJ2-5 and V is TRBV29-1; unclear D gene. Trimming removed 2 bases at V and 7 bases at J, with 5 bases between. CDR3 size: 10 residues. Germline CDR1 and CDR2: SQVTM and ANQGSEA. CDR3 nucleotides: TGCAGCGTTGAATTGGGGACCCAGTACTTC. As protein: CSVELGTQYF.

This clone has only one observation. The chain links TRBV4-1 to TRBJ2-5; D is unclear. V lost 1 base and J lost 5, with 11 bases in between. Looked up from germline, CDR1 is MGHRA and CDR2 is YSYEKL. The CDR3 is 14 amino acids. CDR3 sequence (DNA): TGCGCCAGCAGCCAAGTTACGGAAGGGGAGACCCAGTACTTC. It translates to CASSQVTEGETQYF.

This chain connects TRBV4-1 to TRBJ2-7; 8 nucleotides line up with TRBD1. The J segment lost 2 bases and the V segment lost 3 bases, leaving 6 bases of the junction unmatched. The CDR3 consists of 15 residues. Per germline, CDR1 MGHRA and CDR2 YSYEKL. The CDR3 nucleotides are TGCGCCAGCAGCCACCAAACGGACAGGGCCTACGAGCAGTACTTC. This gives the protein CASSHQTDRAYEQYF.

The chain is built from TRBV29-1 and TRBJ1-2; 10 bases line up with TRBD1. With V trimmed by 1 base and J by 4 bases, 6 bases remained unmatched. This CDR3 has 15 amino acids. The germline CDR1 and CDR2 sequences are SQVTM and ANQGSEA. The CDR3 sequence is CSVEAYRDRGYGYTF. The DNA of the CDR3 is TGCAGCGTTGAAGCTTACCGGGACAGGGGCTATGGCTACACCTTC. Full variable domain (rest looked up from reference TRBV29-1 and TRBJ1-2): SAVISQKPSRDICQRGTSLTIQCQVDSQVTMMFWYRQQPGQSLTLIATANQGSEATYESGFVIDKFPISRPNLTFSTLTVSNMSPEDSSIYLCSVEAYRDRGYGYTFGSGTRLTVV.

The genes are TRBV9 and TRBJ1-2; a possible D gene is TRBD1 (5 bases). The germline CDR1 and CDR2 sequences are SGDLS and YYNGEE. Trimming cost V 2 bases and J 4 bases, with 18 bases left between them. The CDR3 length is 16 residues. The DNA for the CDR3 is TGTGCCAGCAGCGTGGGAGGGACGGGGGTATTCTATGGCTACACCTTC. Its translation is CASSVGGTGVFYGYTF.